The source of this T cell receptor beta chain is a study of blood T cell repertoires in COVID-19. Whole-study context: Samples came from the United States, Italy and Spain, spanning acute and convalescent COVID-19. PBMCs, B-cell-depleted T cells, or T cells provided the cDNA or gDNA that made up the material.

Per the study methods: Amplification with reference gene primers provided the estimates of nucleated cell counts. The method was immunoSEQ multiplex PCR; TCRdb's version includes in-frame clones alone and lacks a portion of them. The V and J calls and clone size were taken over from that table, and D and trimming were inferred from the DNA. The repertoire includes over 100,000 clones, 84% of them detected once, and 6.6% sits in the top ten. V lost 0 bases, J lost 2 bases, and 10 bases lay in between. The CDR3 runs 15 residues. Germline loops: CDR1 KGHDR, CDR2 SFDVKD. Specimen: peripheral blood. The clonotype was recovered from a woman aged 50 to 65 with acute or convalescent COVID-19. The chain recombines TRBV24-1 with TRBJ2-7, with D perhaps TRBD2 (5 bases). In nucleotides, the CDR3 is TGTGCCACCAGTGATTTGCGGGGTGGAACCTACGAGCAGTACTTC. Its translation is CATSDLRGGTYEQYF.